This TCR beta chain appears in the sequencing data of a study of blood T cell repertoires in COVID-19. Overall study context: Sites in the United States, Italy and Spain provided acute and convalescent COVID-19 samples.

In the original processing: Amplifying reference gene primers gave estimates of nucleated cell counts. Only in-frame clones appear in the TCRdb table, and some are missing; sequencing was by immunoSEQ multiplex PCR. The D gene and trimming were derived from the DNA, and the V and J assignments and clone size from that table. The sample has under 300,000 clones, approximately 87% seen once. Trimming shortened V by 1 base and J by 8 bases, and 21 bases separated the two germline ends. This CDR3 has 17 amino acids. CDR1 is MGHRA, CDR2 YSYEKL, per germline. Seattle researchers signed up patients amid active infection and tracked them longitudinally.

The V gene is TRBV4-1, the J gene TRBJ1-5, with unresolved D. The sample consisted of peripheral blood. The TCR originated in a woman between 25 and 40 years old with COVID-19, enrolled during active disease. For the CDR3, the DNA is TGCGCCAGCAGCCAAGTTCTGGAGAGAGGGAAATCGAAGCCCCAGCATTTT. Translated, it gives CASSQVLERGKSKPQHF.